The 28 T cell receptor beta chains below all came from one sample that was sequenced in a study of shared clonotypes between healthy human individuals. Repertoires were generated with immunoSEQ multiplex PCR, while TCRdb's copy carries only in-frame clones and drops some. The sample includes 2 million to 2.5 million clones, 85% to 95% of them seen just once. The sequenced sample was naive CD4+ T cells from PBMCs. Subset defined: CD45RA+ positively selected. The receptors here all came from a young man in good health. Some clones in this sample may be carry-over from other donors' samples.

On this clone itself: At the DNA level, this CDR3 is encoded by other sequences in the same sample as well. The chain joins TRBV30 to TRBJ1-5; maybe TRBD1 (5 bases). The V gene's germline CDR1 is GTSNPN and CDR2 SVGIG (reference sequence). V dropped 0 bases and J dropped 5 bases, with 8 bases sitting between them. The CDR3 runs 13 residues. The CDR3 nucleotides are TGTGCCTGGAGTGTACGGGGGGATCAGCCCCAGCATTTT. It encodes CAWSVRGDQPQHF.

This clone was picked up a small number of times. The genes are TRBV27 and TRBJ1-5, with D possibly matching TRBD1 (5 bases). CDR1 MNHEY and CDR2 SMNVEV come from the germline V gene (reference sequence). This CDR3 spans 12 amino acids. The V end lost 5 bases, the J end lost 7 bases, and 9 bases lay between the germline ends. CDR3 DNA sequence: TGTGCCAGCAGTACCGGGGGGCAGCCCCAGCATTTT. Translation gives CASSTGGQPQHF.

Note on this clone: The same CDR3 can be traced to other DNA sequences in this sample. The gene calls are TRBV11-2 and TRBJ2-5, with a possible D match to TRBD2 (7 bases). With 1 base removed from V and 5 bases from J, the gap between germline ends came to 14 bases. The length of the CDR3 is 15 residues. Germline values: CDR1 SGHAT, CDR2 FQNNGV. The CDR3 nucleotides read TGTGCCAGCAGCTTAGGAAGGGGGGGGCCCGAGACCCAGTACTTC. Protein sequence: CASSLGRGGPETQYF.

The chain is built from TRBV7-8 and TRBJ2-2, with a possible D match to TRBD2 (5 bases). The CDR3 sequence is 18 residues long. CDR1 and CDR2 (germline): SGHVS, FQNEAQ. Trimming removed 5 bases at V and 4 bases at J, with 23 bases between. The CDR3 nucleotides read TGTGCCAGCAGCCCCTTTCTCAAGGCCCCTAGCCCCACCGGGGAGCTGTTTTTT. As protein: CASSPFLKAPSPTGELFF.

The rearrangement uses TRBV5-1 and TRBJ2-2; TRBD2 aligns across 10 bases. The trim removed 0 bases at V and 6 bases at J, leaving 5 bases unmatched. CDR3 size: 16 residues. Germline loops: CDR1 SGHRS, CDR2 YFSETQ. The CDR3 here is CASSLALAGVSGELFF. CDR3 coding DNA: TGCGCCAGCAGCTTGGCGCTAGCGGGAGTCTCCGGGGAGCTGTTTTTT.

CDR3 coding DNA: TGTGCCAGCAGTTCAACAAGTCAAGGAAACACCATATATTTT. Its protein is CASSSTSQGNTIYF. The V call is TRBV28, the J call TRBJ1-3; D remains ambiguous. Germline values: CDR1 MDHEN, CDR2 SYDVKM. The ends were cut back, 4 bases at V and 4 bases at J, with 11 bases in the middle. The CDR3 extends over 14 amino acids.

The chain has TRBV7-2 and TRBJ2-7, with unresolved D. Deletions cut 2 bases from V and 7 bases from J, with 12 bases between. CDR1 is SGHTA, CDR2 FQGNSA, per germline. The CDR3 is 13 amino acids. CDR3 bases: TGTGCCAGCAGCTTAAATAGTGTGGGAGAGCAGTACTTC. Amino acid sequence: CASSLNSVGEQYF.

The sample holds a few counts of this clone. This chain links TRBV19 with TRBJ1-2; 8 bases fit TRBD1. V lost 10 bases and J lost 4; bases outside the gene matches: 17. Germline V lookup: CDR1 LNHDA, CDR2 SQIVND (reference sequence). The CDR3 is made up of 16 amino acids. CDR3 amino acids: CATTDRGLDGGYGYTF. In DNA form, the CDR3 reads TGTGCCACCACTGACAGGGGATTAGATGGAGGCTATGGCTACACCTTC.

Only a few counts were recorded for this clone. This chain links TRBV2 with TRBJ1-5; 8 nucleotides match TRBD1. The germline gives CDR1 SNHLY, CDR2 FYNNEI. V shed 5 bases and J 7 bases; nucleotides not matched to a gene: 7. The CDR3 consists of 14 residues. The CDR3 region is CASSLDRVGQPQHF. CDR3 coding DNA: TGTGCCAGCAGTTTGGACAGGGTCGGACAGCCCCAGCATTTT.

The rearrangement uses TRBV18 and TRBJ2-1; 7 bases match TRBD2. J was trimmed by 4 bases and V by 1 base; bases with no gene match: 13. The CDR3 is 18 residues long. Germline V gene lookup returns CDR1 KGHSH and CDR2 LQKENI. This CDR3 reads CASSPRMGGEFLYNEQFF. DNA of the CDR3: TGTGCCAGCTCACCACGGATGGGAGGGGAGTTTTTGTACAATGAGCAGTTCTTC.

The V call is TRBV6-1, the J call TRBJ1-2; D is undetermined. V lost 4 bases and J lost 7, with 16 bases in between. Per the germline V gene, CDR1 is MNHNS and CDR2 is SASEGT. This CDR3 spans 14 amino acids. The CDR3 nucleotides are TGTGCCAGCAGTGCGACCCGTTTGGGGTCTGGCTACACCTTC. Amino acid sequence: CASSATRLGSGYTF.

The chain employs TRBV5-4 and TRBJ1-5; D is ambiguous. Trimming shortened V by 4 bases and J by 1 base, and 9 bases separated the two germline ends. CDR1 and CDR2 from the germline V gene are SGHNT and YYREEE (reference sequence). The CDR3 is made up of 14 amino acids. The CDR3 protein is CASSRGVSNQPQHF. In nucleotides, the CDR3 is TGTGCCAGCAGCAGAGGAGTAAGCAATCAGCCCCAGCATTTT.

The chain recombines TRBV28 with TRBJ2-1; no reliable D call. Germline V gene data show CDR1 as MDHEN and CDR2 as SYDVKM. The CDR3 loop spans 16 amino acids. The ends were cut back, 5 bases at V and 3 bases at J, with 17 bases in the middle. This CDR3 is CASSPPSLYYYNEQFF. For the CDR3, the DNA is TGTGCCAGCAGTCCACCCTCTCTCTACTACTACAATGAGCAGTTCTTC.

CDR3 nucleotides: TGTGCCACCAGCAGAGCAGACAGGTCCTACAATGAGCAGTTCTTC. Its protein product is CATSRADRSYNEQFF. The chain has TRBV15 and TRBJ2-1; TRBD1 is a possible D gene (6 bases). Germline V gene lookup returns CDR1 LNHNV and CDR2 YYDKDF (reference sequence). The V end was cut by 1 base, the J end by 1 base, with 8 bases between. The CDR3 spans 15 residues.

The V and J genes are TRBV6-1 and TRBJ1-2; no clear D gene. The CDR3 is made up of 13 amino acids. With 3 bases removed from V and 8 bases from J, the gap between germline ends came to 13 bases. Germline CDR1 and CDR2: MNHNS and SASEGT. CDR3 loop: CASSDRIIEGYTF. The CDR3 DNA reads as TGTGCCAGCAGTGACCGAATAATCGAGGGCTACACCTTC.

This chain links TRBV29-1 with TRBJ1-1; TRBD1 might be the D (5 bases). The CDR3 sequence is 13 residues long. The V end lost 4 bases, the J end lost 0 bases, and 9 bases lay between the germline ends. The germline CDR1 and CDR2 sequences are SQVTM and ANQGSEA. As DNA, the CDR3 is TGCAGCGTTGGCCAACAGGTGAACACTGAAGCTTTCTTT. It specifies CSVGQQVNTEAFF.

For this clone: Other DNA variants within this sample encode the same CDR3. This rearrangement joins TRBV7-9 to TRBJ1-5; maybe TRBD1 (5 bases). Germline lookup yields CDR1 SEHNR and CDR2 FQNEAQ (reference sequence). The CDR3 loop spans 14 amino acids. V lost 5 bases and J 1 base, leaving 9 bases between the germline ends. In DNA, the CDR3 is TGTGCCAGCAGCAGCCGGGACAGCAATCAGCCCCAGCATTTT. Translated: CASSSRDSNQPQHF.

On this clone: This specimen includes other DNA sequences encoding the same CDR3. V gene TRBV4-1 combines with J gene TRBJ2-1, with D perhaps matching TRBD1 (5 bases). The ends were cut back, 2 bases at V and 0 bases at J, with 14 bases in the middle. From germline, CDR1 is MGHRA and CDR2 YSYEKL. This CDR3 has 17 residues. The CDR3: CASSQPPTESSYNEQFF. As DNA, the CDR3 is TGCGCCAGCAGCCAACCCCCGACAGAGAGCTCCTACAATGAGCAGTTCTTC.

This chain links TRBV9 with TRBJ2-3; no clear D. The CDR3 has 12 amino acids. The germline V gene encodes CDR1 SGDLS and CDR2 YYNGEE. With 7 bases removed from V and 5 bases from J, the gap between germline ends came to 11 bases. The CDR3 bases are TGTGCCAGCGGTCTTGGGGAAGATACGCAGTATTTT. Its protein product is CASGLGEDTQYF.

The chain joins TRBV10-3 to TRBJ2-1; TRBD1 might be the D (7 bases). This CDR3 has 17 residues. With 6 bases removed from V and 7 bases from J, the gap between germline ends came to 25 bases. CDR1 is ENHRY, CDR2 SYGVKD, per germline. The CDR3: CAIRPGAGQPLRNEQFF. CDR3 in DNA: TGTGCCATCAGACCGGGGGCGGGACAGCCCCTTCGGAATGAGCAGTTCTTC.

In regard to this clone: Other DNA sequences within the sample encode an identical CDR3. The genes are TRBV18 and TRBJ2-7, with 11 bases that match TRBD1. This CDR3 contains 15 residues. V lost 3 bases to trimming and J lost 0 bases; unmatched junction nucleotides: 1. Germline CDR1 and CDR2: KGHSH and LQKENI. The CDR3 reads CASSPGTGGSYEQYF. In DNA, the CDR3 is TGTGCCAGCTCACCCGGGACAGGGGGCTCCTACGAGCAGTACTTC.

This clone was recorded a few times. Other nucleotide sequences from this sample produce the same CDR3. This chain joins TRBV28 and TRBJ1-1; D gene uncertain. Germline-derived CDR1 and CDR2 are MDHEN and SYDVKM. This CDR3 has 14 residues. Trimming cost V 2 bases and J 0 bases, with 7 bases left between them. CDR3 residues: CASSLPVMNTEAFF. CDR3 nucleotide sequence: TGTGCCAGCAGTTTACCGGTGATGAACACTGAAGCTTTCTTT.

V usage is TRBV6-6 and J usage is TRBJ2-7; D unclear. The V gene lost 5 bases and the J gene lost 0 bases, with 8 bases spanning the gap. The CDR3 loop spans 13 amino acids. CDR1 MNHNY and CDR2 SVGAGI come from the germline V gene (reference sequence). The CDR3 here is CASSKPPSYEQYF. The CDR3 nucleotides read TGTGCCAGCAGTAAACCCCCCTCCTACGAGCAGTACTTC.

This CDR3 is CASKVPGTEAFF. DNA for the CDR3: TGTGCCAGCAAAGTTCCTGGGACTGAAGCTTTCTTT. This chain uses TRBV6-1 with TRBJ1-1; D is unresolved. The V and J ends lost 7 bases and 5 bases respectively, with 11 bases between them. The CDR3 consists of 12 residues. Germline-derived CDR1 and CDR2 are MNHNS and SASEGT.

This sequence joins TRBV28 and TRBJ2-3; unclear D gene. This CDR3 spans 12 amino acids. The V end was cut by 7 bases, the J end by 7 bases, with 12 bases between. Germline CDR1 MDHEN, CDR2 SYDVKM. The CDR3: CASTRDGNTQYF. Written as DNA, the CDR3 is TGTGCCAGCACAAGGGATGGAAATACGCAGTATTTT. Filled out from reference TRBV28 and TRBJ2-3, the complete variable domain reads DVKVTQSSRYLVKRTGEKVFLECVQDMDHENMFWYRQDPGLGLRLIYFSYDVKMKEKGDIPEGYSVSREKKERFSLILESASTNQTSMYLCASTRDGNTQYFGPGTRLTVL.

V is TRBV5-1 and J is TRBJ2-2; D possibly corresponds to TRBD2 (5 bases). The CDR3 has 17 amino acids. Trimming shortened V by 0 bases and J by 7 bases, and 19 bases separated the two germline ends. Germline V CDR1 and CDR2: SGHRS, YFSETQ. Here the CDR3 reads CASSLDGVPGWGGELFF. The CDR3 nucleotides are TGCGCCAGCAGCTTGGACGGGGTCCCAGGATGGGGCGGGGAGCTGTTTTTT. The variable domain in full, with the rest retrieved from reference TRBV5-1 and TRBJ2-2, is KAGVTQTPRYLIKTRGQQVTLSCSPISGHRSVSWYQQTPGQGLQFLFEYFSETQRNKGNFPGRFSGRQFSNSRSEMNVSTLELGDSALYLCASSLDGVPGWGGELFFGEGSRLTVL.

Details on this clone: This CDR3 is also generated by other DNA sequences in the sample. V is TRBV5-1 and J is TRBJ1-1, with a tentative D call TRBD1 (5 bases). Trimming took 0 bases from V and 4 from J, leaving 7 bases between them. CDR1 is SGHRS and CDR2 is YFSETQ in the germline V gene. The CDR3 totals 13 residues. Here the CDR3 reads CASSLAGPTEAFF. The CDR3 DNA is TGCGCCAGCAGCTTGGCGGGACCCACTGAAGCTTTCTTT.

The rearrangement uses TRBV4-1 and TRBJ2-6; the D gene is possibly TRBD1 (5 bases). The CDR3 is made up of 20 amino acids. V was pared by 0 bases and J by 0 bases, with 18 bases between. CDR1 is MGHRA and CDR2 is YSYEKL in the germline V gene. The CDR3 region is CASSQEVWGRTISGANVLTF. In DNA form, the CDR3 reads TGCGCCAGCAGCCAAGAGGTTTGGGGCCGGACCATCTCTGGGGCCAACGTCCTGACTTTC.